The clone carrying this T cell receptor (beta chain) was seen a handful of times. Its cognate antigen is unknown. CDR3 length equals 17 residues. Germline V gives CDR1 GTSNPN, CDR2 SVGIG (reference sequence). Trimming pared 7 bases from V and 3 bases from J, leaving 25 bases between. These data are taken from a study of cytomegalovirus exposure and HLA in healthy donors. At the level of the study: One earlier analysis, a look at 150 million to 200 million T cells, found more than 100 million unique TCR beta sequences. Study conclusions and caveats: With later analysis, a missense DCLRE1C variant became linked to TCR beta V- and J-gene trimming.

Sampled while nominally healthy, donors likely had unrecorded immune exposures. PCR involved 60 Vbeta and 13 Jbeta primers. TCRdb keeps only in-frame clones here, not all; method: immunoSEQ multiplex PCR. The table lists 100,000 to 150,000 clones, about 81% of them singletons. Sequencing used PBMCs. The chain combines TRBV30 with TRBJ2-4, with D possibly TRBD1 on 5 matching bases. This clonotype originated in a woman in her 30s in good health and CMV-seronegative. CDR3 protein: CALTTWGLRSDKNIQYF. The CDR3 DNA sequence: TGTGCCTTAACCACATGGGGCCTGCGATCGGACAAAAACATTCAGTACTTC. Based on the CDR3 plus reference TRBV30 and TRBJ2-4, the full variable domain is SQTIHQWPATLVQPVGSPLSLECTVEGTSNPNLYWYRQAAGRGLQLLFYSVGIGQISSEVPQNLSASRPQDRQFILSSKKLLLSDSGFYLCALTTWGLRSDKNIQYFGAGTRLSVL.